This T cell receptor (beta chain) was recorded in a study of blood T cell repertoires in COVID-19. Study at large: Acute and convalescent COVID-19 samples came from the United States, Italy and Spain. The analysed material was cDNA or gDNA that came from T cells, B-cell-depleted T cells, or PBMCs.

Methods used by the authors: Scientists estimated how many nucleated cells there were by amplifying reference gene primers. The repertoire was sequenced with immunoSEQ multiplex PCR; TCRdb's copy has only in-frame clones and lacks some. That table supplies the V and J calls and clone size; D and trimming were determined from the DNA. The sample consists of 250,000 or so clones, almost 85% of them appearing once. Looked up from germline, CDR1 is GTSNPN and CDR2 is SVGIG (reference sequence). This CDR3 region has 13 residues. Between the trimmed V and J ends, which lost 7 bases and 3 bases, there was a span of 16 bases.

The TCR was taken from a man between 50 and 59 years old with acute or convalescent COVID-19. This chain links TRBV30 with TRBJ2-7; unclear D gene. The sequenced sample consisted of peripheral blood. This chain's CDR3 is CAYLFGQNYEQYF. The CDR3 DNA sequence: TGTGCCTACCTGTTTGGCCAAAACTACGAGCAGTACTTC.